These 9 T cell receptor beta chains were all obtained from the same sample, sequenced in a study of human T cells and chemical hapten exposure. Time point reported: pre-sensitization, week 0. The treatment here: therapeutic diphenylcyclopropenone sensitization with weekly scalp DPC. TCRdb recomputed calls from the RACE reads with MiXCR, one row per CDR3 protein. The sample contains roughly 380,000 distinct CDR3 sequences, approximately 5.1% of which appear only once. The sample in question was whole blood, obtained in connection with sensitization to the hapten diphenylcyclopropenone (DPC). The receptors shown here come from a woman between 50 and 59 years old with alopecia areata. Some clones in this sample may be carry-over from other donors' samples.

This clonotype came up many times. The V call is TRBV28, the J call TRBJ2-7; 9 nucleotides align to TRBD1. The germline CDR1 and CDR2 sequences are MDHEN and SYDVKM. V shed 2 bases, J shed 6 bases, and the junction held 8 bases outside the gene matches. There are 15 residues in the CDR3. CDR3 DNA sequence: TGTGCCAGCAGTTTAGGGACAGGGTCCCTGGGCGAGCAGTACTTC. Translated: CASSLGTGSLGEQYF.

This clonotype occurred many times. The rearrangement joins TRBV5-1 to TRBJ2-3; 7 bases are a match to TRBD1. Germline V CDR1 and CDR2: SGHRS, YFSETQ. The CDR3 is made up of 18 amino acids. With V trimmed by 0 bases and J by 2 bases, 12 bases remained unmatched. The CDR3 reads CASSLEWDSPLITDTQYF. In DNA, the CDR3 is TGCGCCAGCAGCTTGGAATGGGACAGTCCTCTTATCACAGATACGCAGTATTTT. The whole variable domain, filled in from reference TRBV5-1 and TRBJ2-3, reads KAGVTQTPRYLIKTRGQQVTLSCSPISGHRSVSWYQQTPGQGLQFLFEYFSETQRNKGNFPGRFSGRQFSNSRSEMNVSTLELGDSALYLCASSLEWDSPLITDTQYFGPGTRLTVL.

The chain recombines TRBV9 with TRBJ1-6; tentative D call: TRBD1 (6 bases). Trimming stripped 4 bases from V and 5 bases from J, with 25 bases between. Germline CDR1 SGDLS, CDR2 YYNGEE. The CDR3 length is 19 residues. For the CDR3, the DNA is TGTGCCAGCAGCCACGGTAGGGCAGGGGCTTATGGAGATAATTCACCCCTCCACTTT. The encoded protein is CASSHGRAGAYGDNSPLHF.

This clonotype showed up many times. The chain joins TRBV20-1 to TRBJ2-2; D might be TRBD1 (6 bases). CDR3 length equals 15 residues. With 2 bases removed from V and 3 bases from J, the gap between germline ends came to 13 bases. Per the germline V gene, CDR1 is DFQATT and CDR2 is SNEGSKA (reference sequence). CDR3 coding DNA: TGCAGTGCTAGATTTGGACAGCGATACACCGGGGAGCTGTTTTTT. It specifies CSARFGQRYTGELFF.

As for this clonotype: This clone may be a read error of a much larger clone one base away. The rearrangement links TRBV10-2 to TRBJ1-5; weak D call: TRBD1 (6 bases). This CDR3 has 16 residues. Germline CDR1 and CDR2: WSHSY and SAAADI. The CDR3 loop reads CASSARTAAPNQPLHF. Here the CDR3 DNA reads TGCGCCAGCAGTGCTCGGACAGCGGCTCCAAATCAGCCCCTGCATTTT.

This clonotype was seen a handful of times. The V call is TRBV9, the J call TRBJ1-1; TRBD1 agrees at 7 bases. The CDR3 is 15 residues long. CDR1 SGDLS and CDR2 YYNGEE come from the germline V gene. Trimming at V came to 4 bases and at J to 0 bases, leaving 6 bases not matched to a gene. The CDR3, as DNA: TGTGCCAGCAGCCGGGACAGCGTAATGAACACTGAAGCTTTCTTT. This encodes CASSRDSVMNTEAFF.

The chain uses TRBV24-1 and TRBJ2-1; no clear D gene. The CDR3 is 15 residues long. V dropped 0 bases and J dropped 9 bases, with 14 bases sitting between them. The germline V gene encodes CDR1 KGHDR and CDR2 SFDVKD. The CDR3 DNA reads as TGTGCCACCAGTGATTTGCCGGCTCCGGACGGTGAGCAGTTCTTC. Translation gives CATSDLPAPDGEQFF.

The CDR3 sequence is CASGTGDSTDTQYF. Here the CDR3 DNA reads TGTGCCAGCGGGACAGGAGATAGCACAGATACGCAGTATTTT. The genes are TRBV9 and TRBJ2-3; 8 bases fit TRBD1. Per germline, CDR1 SGDLS and CDR2 YYNGEE. This CDR3 has 14 residues. After removal of 7 bases from V and 0 bases from J, the junction contained 4 bases not matched to a gene.

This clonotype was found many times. Written as DNA, the CDR3 is TGCAGTGCTAGACAAGTCCCGAACACTGAAGCTTTCTTT. It encodes CSARQVPNTEAFF. V and J are TRBV20-1 and TRBJ1-1; D not certain. From germline, CDR1 is DFQATT and CDR2 SNEGSKA (reference sequence). CDR3 length: 13 residues. The V gene lost 2 bases and the J gene lost 1 base, with 8 bases spanning the gap.